One T cell receptor (beta chain) is described in this entry. Looked up from germline, CDR1 is SEHNR and CDR2 is FQNEAQ (reference sequence). V lost 4 bases and J lost 3, with 13 bases in between. The CDR3 has 15 residues. Per the authors' pipeline: Reference gene primer amplification in the assay estimated nucleated cell counts. Profiling relied on immunoSEQ multiplex PCR, and the TCRdb table lists in-frame clones only, not all of them. The D gene and trimming were derived from the DNA, and the V and J assignments and clone size from that table. Of some 190,000 clones in the sample, over 80% were seen once. Everyone who took part was roughly 18 to 89 years old, and they came from about two dozen US areas. Participant reports of clinical history set cohort assignment. No more than 2 weeks before study entry, exposed participants had met a case of COVID-19. This sample stems from a study of blood T cell repertoires in COVID-19.

This receptor was identified in a woman aged 25-40 years who had been exposed to COVID-19. The rearrangement joins TRBV7-9 to TRBJ1-5; D gene unclear. The specimen was PBMCs or T cells enriched from blood (not recorded which). CDR3 coding DNA: TGTGCCAGCAGCTCTGCTTACGCAGACAATCAGCCCCAGCATTTT. Protein: CASSSAYADNQPQHF.